The TCR beta chain described here comes from a study of T cells after yellow fever vaccination. The study, taken as a whole, reports: Most primary-vaccination clones recurred post-booster (roughly 96% CD4, 88% CD8). The CD4 and CD8 compartments had a small share of their clonotypes in common.

The CDR3 is made up of 16 amino acids. Losses at the gene ends were 2 bases for V and 9 bases for J; bases not matched to a gene: 8. TCR cDNA was made by 5'RACE template switching, adding a universal primer site and UMIs. One entry per CDR3 protein results from TCRdb running MiXCR on the 5' RACE reads. The table has about 340,000 distinct CDR3 sequences, roughly 4.3% seen once. This clonotype was observed many times. The antigen is undetermined. Sequenced material: PBMCs, taken 5 days after the yellow fever booster vaccination. This clonotype was sampled from a man aged 18 to 29 who received the YFV17D yellow fever vaccine. This rearrangement joins TRBV12-3 or TRBV12-4 to TRBJ2-1, with TRBD2 matching over 12 bases. This CDR3 is CASSLSLAGGPSEQFF. The CDR3 region has the DNA TGTGCCAGCAGTTTATCCCTAGCGGGGGGGCCGAGTGAGCAGTTCTTC.